This T cell receptor beta chain was observed in a study of human T cells and chemical hapten exposure. Original analysis: Ranging from about 23,224 to 750,000, TCR counts per sample had a median value of 95,638. TCRdb itself ran the RACE reads through MiXCR, one entry per CDR3 protein. What appears here as the V and J calls and clone size reflects TCRdb's work, not the paper's. The table records about 200,000 distinct CDR3 sequences, around 23% of them present only once. Time point denoted: patch test 3, about 24 weeks after DPC sensitization. As to treatment: therapeutic diphenylcyclopropenone sensitization with weekly scalp DPC. Whole-study results and caveats: Donors' alopecia may make their immune response differ from healthy people's. No shift was seen in TCRs above 1 in 1000 frequency with DPC sensitization.

Points on this clonotype: Its matching antigen is unknown.

The junction had 6 bases not matched to a gene; V was cut back by 6 bases and J by 6 bases. The length of the CDR3 is 15 residues. This receptor was taken from a woman aged 35 to 49 with alopecia areata. Some clones in this sample may be carry-over from other donors' samples. The V call is TRBV12-3 or TRBV12-4, the J call TRBJ2-2, with 11 bases aligning to TRBD2. The material was whole blood, obtained in connection with sensitization to the hapten diphenylcyclopropenone (DPC). CDR3 sequence reads: CASRNSGRAAGELFF. CDR3 bases: TGTGCCAGCAGAAATAGCGGGAGGGCGGCCGGGGAGCTGTTTTTT.